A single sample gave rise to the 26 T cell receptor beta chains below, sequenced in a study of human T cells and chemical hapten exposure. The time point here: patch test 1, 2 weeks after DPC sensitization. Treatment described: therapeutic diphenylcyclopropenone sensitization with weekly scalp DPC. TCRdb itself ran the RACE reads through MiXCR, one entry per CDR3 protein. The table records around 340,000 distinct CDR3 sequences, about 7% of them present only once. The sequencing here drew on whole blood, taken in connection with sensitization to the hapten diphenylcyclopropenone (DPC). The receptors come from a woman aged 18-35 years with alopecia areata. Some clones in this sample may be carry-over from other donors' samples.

The CDR3 is CASSYGEDSV. CDR3 nucleotides: TGTGCCAGCAGTTACGGGGAGGATAGTGTC. The rearrangement links TRBV6-5 to TRBJ2-7; the D gene is possibly TRBD2 (6 bases). Per the germline V gene, CDR1 is MNHEY and CDR2 is SVGAGI. The CDR3 runs 10 residues.

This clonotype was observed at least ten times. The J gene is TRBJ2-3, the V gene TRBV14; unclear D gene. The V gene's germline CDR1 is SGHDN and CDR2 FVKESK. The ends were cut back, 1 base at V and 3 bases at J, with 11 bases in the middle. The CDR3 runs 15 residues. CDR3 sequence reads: CASSQGNHQTDTQYF. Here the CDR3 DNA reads TGTGCCAGCAGCCAAGGGAACCACCAAACAGATACGCAGTATTTT. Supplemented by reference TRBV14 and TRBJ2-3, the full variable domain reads EAGVTQFPSHSVIEKGQTVTLRCDPISGHDNLYWYRRVMGKEIKFLLHFVKESKQDESGMPNNRFLAERTGGTYSTLKVQPAELEDSGVYFCASSQGNHQTDTQYFGPGTRLTVL.

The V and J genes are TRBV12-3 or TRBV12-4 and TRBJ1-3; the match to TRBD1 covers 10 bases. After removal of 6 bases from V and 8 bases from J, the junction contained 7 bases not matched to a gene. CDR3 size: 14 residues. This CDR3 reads CASSRPGTGDTIYF. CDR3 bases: TGTGCCAGCAGCCGTCCCGGGACAGGGGACACCATATATTTT.

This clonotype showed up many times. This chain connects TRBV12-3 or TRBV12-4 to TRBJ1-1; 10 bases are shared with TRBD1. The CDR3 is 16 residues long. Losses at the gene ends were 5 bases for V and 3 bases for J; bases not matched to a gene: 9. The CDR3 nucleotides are TGTGCCAGCAGTCCGGGGGACAGGGGCCGGGACACTGAAGCTTTCTTT. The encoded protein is CASSPGDRGRDTEAFF.

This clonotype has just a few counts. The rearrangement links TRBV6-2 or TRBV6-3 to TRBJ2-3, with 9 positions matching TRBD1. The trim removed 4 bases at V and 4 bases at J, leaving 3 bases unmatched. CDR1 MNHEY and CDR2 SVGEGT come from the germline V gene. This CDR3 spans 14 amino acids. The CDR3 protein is CASSFGTGSDTQYF. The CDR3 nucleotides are TGTGCCAGCAGTTTTGGGACAGGGTCAGATACGCAGTATTTT.

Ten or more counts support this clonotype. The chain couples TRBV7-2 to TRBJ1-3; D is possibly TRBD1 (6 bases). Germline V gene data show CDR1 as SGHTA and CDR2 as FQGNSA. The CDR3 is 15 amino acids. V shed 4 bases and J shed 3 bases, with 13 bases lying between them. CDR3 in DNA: TGTGCCAGCAGCTCAGAGGGCAGGGGTGGAAACACCATATATTTT. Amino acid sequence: CASSSEGRGGNTIYF.

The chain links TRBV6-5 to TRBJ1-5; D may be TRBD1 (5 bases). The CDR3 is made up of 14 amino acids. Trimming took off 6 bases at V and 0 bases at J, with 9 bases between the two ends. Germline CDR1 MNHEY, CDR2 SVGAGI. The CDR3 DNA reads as TGTGCCAGCAGGCCGACAGTTAGCAATCAGCCCCAGCATTTT. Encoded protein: CASRPTVSNQPQHF.

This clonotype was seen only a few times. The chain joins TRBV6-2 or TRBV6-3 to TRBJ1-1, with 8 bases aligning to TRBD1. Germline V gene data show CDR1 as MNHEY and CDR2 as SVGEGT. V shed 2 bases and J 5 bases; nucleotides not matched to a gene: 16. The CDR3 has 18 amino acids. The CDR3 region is CASSYNQGAASMGTEAFF. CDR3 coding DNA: TGTGCCAGCAGTTACAATCAGGGGGCGGCGAGTATGGGAACTGAAGCTTTCTTT.

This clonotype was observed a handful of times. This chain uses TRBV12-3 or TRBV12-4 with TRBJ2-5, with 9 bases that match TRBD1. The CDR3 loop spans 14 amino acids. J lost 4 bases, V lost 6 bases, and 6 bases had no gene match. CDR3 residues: CASSRDRVRETQYF. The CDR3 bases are TGTGCCAGCAGCCGGGACAGGGTGAGAGAGACCCAGTACTTC.

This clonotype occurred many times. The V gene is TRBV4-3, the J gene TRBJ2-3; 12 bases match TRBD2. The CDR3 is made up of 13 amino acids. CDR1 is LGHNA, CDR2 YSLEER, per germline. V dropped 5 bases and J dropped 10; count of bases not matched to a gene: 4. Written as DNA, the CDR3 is TGCGCCAGCAGCAGGACTAGCGGGGATCCGCAGTATTTT. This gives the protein CASSRTSGDPQYF.

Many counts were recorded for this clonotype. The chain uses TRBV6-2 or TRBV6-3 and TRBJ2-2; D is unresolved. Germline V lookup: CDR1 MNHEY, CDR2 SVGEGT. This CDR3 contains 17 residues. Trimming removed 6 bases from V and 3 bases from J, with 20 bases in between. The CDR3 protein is CASSSTDGRSYTGELFF. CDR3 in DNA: TGTGCCAGCAGCTCGACCGACGGGCGCTCGTACACCGGGGAGCTGTTTTTT.

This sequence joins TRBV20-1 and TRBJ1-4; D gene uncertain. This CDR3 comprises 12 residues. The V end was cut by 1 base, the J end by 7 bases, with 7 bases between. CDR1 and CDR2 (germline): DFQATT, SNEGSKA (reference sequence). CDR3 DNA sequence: TGCAGTGCTAGAGTGTTGAGTGAAAAACTGTTTTTT. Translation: CSARVLSEKLFF.

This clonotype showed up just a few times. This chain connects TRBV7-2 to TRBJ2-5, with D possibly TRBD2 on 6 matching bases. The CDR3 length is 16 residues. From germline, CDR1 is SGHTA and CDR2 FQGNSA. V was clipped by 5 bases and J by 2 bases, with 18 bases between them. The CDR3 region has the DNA TGTGCCAGCAGCCCGCCAGGACTTGGAGGGCAAGAGACCCAGTACTTC. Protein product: CASSPPGLGGQETQYF.

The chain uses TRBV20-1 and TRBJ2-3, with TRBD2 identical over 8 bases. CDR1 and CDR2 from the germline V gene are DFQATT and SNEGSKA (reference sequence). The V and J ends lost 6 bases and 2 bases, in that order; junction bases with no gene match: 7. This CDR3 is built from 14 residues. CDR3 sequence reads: CSAKLAANTDTQYF. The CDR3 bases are TGCAGTGCCAAACTAGCGGCGAACACAGATACGCAGTATTTT.

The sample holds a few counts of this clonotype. The CDR3 protein is CASSPGGPLNEQYF. The CDR3 DNA reads TGTGCCAGCTCACCCGGCGGTCCGCTCAACGAGCAGTACTTC. The chain joins TRBV18 to TRBJ2-7; no reliable D call. Germline V lookup: CDR1 KGHSH, CDR2 LQKENI. The CDR3 consists of 14 residues. The germline V and J ends were trimmed by 3 bases and 5 bases, with 14 bases remaining between them.

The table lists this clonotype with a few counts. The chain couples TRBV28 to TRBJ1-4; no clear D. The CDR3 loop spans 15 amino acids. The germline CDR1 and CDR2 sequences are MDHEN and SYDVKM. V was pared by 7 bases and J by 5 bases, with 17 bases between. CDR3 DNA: TGTGCCAGCAATAGTGAGACGCTTGAAAATGAAAAACTGTTTTTT. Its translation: CASNSETLENEKLFF.

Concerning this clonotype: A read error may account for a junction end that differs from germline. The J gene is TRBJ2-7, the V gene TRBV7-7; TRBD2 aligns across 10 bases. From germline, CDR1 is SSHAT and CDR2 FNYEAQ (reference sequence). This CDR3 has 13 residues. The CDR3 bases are TGTGCTAGCAGCTCGGGACTAGCGAACGAGCAGTACTTC. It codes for CASSSGLANEQYF.

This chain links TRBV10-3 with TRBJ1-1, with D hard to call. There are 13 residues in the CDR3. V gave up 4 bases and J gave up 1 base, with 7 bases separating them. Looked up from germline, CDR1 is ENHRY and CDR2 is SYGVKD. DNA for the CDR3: TGTGCCATCAGTGGGACGGGGAACACTGAAGCTTTCTTT. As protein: CAISGTGNTEAFF.

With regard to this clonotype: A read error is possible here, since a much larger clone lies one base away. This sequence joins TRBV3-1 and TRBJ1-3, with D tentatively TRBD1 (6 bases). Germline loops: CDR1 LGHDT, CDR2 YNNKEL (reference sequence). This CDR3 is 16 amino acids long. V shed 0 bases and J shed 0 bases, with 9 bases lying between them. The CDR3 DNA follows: TGTGCCAGCAGCCAAGATACAGGGAGCTCTGGAAACACCATATATTTT. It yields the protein CASSQDTGSSGNTIYF.

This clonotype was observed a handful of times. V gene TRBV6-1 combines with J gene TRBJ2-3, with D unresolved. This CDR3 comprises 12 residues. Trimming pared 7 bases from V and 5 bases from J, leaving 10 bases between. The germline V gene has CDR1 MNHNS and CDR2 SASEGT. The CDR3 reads CASTPRRDTQYF. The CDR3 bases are TGTGCCAGCACCCCCCGGAGAGATACGCAGTATTTT.

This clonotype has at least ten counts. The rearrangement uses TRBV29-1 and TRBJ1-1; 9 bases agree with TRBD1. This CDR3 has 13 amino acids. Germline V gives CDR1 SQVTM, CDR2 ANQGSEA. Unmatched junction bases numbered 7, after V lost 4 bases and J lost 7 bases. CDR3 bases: TGCAGCGTTGGCGCCGGGACAGGGATTGAAGCTTTCTTT. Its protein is CSVGAGTGIEAFF.

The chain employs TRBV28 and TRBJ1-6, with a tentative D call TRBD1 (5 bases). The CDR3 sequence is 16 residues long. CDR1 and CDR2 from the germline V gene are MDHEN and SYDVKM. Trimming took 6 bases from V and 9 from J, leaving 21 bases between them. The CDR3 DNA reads TGTGCCAGCAGCGTAGGTCAGGGATGGAGTCGTTCACCCCTCCACTTT. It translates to CASSVGQGWSRSPLHF.

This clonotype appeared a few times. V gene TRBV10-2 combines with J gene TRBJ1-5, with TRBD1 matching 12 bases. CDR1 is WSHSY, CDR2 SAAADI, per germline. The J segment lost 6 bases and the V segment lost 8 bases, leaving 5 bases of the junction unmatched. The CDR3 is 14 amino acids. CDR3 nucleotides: TGCGCCAGCTGCGGGACAGGGGGCCTTCAGCCCCAGCATTTT. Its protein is CASCGTGGLQPQHF.

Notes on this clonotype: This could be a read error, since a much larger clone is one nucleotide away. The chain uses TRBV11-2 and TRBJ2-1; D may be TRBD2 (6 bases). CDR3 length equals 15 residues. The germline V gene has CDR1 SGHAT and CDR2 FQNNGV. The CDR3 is CASSLEAGKNNVQFF. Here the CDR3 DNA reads TGTGCCAGCAGCTTAGAGGCGGGGAAAAACAATGTGCAGTTCTTC.

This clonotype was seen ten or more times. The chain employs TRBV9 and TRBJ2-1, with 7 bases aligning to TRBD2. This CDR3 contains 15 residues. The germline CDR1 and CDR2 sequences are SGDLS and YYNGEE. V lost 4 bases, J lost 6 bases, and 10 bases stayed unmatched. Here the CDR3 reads CASSPRGSVGNEQFF. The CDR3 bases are TGTGCCAGCAGCCCGCGGGGGAGCGTGGGCAATGAGCAGTTCTTC.

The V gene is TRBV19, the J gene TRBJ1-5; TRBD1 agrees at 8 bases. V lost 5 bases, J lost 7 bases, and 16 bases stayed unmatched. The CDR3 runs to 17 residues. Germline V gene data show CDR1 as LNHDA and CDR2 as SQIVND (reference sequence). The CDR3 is CASSFLGGQGARQPQHF. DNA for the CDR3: TGTGCCAGTAGTTTTCTCGGAGGGCAGGGGGCGCGGCAGCCCCAGCATTTT.